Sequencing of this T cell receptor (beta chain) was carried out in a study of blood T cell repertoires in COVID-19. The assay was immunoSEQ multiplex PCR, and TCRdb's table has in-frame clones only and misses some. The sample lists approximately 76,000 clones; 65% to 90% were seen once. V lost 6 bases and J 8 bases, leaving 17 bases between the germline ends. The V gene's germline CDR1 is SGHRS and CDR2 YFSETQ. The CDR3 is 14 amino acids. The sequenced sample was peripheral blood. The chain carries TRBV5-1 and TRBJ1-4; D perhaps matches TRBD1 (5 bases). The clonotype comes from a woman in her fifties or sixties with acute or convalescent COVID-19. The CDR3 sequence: CASTSGVSGEKLFF. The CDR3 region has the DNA TGCGCCAGCACCTCGGGGGTCTCGGGGGAAAAACTGTTTTTT.